The sequence of this T cell receptor beta chain was determined in a study of blood T cell repertoires in COVID-19. For the study at large: Whether acute or convalescent, the COVID-19 samples came from the United States, Italy and Spain. From T cells, B-cell-depleted T cells, or PBMCs came the material, which was cDNA or gDNA.

In the authors' workflow: Reference gene primer amplification gave estimated nucleated cell counts. Clones were read by immunoSEQ multiplex PCR, and TCRdb kept only the in-frame ones, dropping some. Clone size and the V and J calls come from that table; the DNA yielded D and trimming. The data contain fewer than 250,000 clones, roughly 84% of them singletons. The V and J ends lost 0 bases and 2 bases respectively, with 13 bases between them. CDR1 is LNHNV and CDR2 is YYDKDF in the germline V gene (reference sequence). The CDR3 is 16 residues long. The clonotype comes from a woman in her thirties or forties who had recovered from COVID-19. The sequenced sample was peripheral blood. The genes are TRBV15 and TRBJ1-2; D may be TRBD1 (6 bases). CDR3 sequence: CATSREFPGENYGYTF. In DNA form, the CDR3 reads TGTGCCACCAGCAGAGAGTTCCCAGGGGAGAACTATGGCTACACCTTC.